This T cell receptor beta chain is drawn from a study of post-analysis software for immune sequencing data. There are a few counts of this clonotype. Its antigen is currently unknown. TCR beta libraries were prepared from cDNA with unique molecular identifiers. About half a million cDNA molecules were recovered from an input of about 1 to 10 million T cells. TCRdb itself ran the PCR reads through MiXCR, one entry per CDR3 protein. The profile shows roughly 400,000 distinct CDR3 sequences, approximately 39% of them singletons. The CDR3 loop spans 15 amino acids. Germline CDR1 and CDR2: ENHRY and SYGVKD. V lost 5 bases to trimming and J lost 5 bases, with 16 bases between them. General observations from the study: Controls had significantly higher normalized Chao1 diversity than multiple sclerosis patients. In patients, TRBV5-6, TRBV5-1 and TRBV20-1 belonged to 4 or 5 TRBV segments found more frequently than in controls.

The sequence came from a girl aged 2 to 10 with multiple sclerosis. The sample comprised blood. The rearrangement links TRBV10-3 to TRBJ2-1, with D possibly being TRBD2 (5 bases). The CDR3 loop reads CAISKPPGSDNEQFF. The CDR3 DNA is TGTGCCATCAGTAAACCTCCGGGATCGGACAATGAGCAGTTCTTC.